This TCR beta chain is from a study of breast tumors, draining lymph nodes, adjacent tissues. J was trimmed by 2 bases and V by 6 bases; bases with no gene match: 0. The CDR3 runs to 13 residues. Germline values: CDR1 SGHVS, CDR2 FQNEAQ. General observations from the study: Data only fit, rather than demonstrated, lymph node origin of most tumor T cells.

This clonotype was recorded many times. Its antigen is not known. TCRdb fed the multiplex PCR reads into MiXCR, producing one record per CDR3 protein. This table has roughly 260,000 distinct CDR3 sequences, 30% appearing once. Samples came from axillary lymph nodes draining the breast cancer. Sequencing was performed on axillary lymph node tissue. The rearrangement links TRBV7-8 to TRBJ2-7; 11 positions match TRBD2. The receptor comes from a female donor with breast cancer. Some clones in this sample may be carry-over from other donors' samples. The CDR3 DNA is TGTGCCAGCAGACTAGCGGGAGCCTACGAGCAGTACTTC. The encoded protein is CASRLAGAYEQYF.